A single sample is the source of the 32 T cell receptor beta chains below, sequenced in a study of T cell responses to AZD1222 COVID-19 vaccine. TCRdb's table, derived via immunoSEQ multiplex PCR, lists solely in-frame clones and lacks some. The top ten hold around 4.5% of the sample, which has about 130,000 clones, roughly 87% seen once. This specimen was peripheral blood, taken on day 0 of MenACWY control vaccination. The source of these receptors is an adult in good health.

With regard to this clone: Other DNA sequences in this specimen translate into the identical CDR3. The gene calls are TRBV5-1 and TRBJ1-4; perhaps TRBD1 as D (5 bases). The V gene lost 5 bases and the J gene lost 7 bases, with 18 bases spanning the gap. The CDR3 has 15 residues. Germline V gene lookup returns CDR1 SGHRS and CDR2 YFSETQ. This chain's CDR3 is CASSSQGATGEKLFF. CDR3 bases: TGCGCCAGCAGTTCACAAGGGGCCACAGGTGAAAAACTGTTTTTT. The variable domain in full, completed from reference TRBV5-1 and TRBJ1-4, reads KAGVTQTPRYLIKTRGQQVTLSCSPISGHRSVSWYQQTPGQGLQFLFEYFSETQRNKGNFPGRFSGRQFSNSRSEMNVSTLELGDSALYLCASSSQGATGEKLFFGSGTQLSVL.

This chain links TRBV3-1 (or the pseudogene TRBV3-2) with TRBJ1-1; D is unclear. V was clipped by 2 bases and J by 1 base, with 8 bases between them. The CDR3 has 14 residues. CDR1 LGHDT and CDR2 YNNKEL come from the germline V gene (reference sequence). CDR3 coding DNA: TGTGCCAGCAGCCAAAGGGTGAGGAACACTGAAGCTTTCTTT. Its translation is CASSQRVRNTEAFF.

This chain joins TRBV9 and TRBJ2-4; D gene uncertain. Germline values: CDR1 SGDLS, CDR2 YYNGEE. CDR3 length: 14 amino acids. V was trimmed by 4 bases and J by 5 bases, leaving 13 bases between them. CDR3 region: CASSPWAVENIQYF. CDR3 nucleotide sequence: TGTGCCAGCAGCCCTTGGGCAGTCGAAAACATTCAGTACTTC.

This clone occurred once. The chain combines TRBV14 with TRBJ2-2, with D perhaps matching TRBD2 (5 bases). The CDR3 has 13 amino acids. The V end was cut by 4 bases, the J end by 5 bases, with 8 bases between. The germline V gene encodes CDR1 SGHDN and CDR2 FVKESK. CDR3 in amino acids: CASSPAGTGELFF. CDR3 in DNA: TGTGCCAGCAGCCCGGCGGGTACCGGGGAGCTGTTTTTT.

The chain carries TRBV27 and TRBJ1-2, with TRBD1 identical over 10 bases. The J segment lost 6 bases and the V segment lost 3 bases, leaving 4 bases of the junction unmatched. CDR1 and CDR2 from the germline V gene are MNHEY and SMNVEV (reference sequence). The CDR3 totals 14 residues. For the CDR3, the DNA is TGTGCCAGCAGTTTTGGACAGGGGGTAAATGGCTACACCTTC. Its protein is CASSFGQGVNGYTF.

The chain combines TRBV7-9 with TRBJ2-2, with 9 bases identical to TRBD1. CDR3 length: 15 residues. With V trimmed by 7 bases and J by 1 base, 4 bases remained unmatched. From germline, CDR1 is SEHNR and CDR2 FQNEAQ (reference sequence). The CDR3 DNA reads as TGTGCCAGCACCGACAGGGGGAAGAACACCGGGGAGCTGTTTTTT. It translates to CASTDRGKNTGELFF.

The rearrangement joins TRBV20-1 to TRBJ2-3; unclear D gene. The CDR3 length is 12 residues. The germline CDR1 and CDR2 sequences are DFQATT and SNEGSKA (reference sequence). Trimming shortened V by 3 bases and J by 4 bases, and 8 bases separated the two germline ends. The CDR3 bases are TGCAGTGCTAGTCCAGGCTCAGATACGCAGTATTTT. Translating gives CSASPGSDTQYF.

The V and J genes are TRBV10-1 and TRBJ2-5; D unresolved. In germline, CDR1 is WNHNN, CDR2 SYGVQD (reference sequence). This CDR3 region has 14 residues. Trimming shortened V by 2 bases and J by 5 bases, and 12 bases separated the two germline ends. The CDR3: CASSEQRGLETQYF. The CDR3 nucleotides read TGCGCCAGCAGTGAGCAGCGAGGCTTGGAGACCCAGTACTTC.

V and J are TRBV19 and TRBJ2-6; D is unclear. Looked up from germline, CDR1 is LNHDA and CDR2 is SQIVND (reference sequence). The CDR3 extends over 15 amino acids. The ends were cut back, 5 bases at V and 0 bases at J, with 8 bases in the middle. CDR3 protein: CASSDWVSGANVLTF. CDR3 DNA: TGTGCCAGTAGTGATTGGGTCTCTGGGGCCAACGTCCTGACTTTC.

V and J are TRBV5-5 and TRBJ2-5; maybe TRBD2 (7 bases). From germline, CDR1 is SGHKS and CDR2 YYEKEE (reference sequence). With 0 bases removed from V and 6 bases from J, the gap between germline ends came to 15 bases. CDR3 length: 15 residues. CDR3 residues: CASSLAGGAEKTQYF. The DNA for the CDR3 is TGTGCCAGCAGCTTGGCGGGGGGCGCCGAAAAGACCCAGTACTTC.

J is TRBJ1-1 and V is TRBV7-2; 10 bases match TRBD1. Germline CDR1 SGHTA, CDR2 FQGNSA. Trimming took 5 bases from V and 5 from J; bases not matched to a gene: 5. CDR3 length: 14 residues. The CDR3, as DNA: TGTGCCAGCAGCGGCCGACAGGGGGCGACTGAAGCTTTCTTT. Its protein product is CASSGRQGATEAFF.

CDR3 region: CASSYPQGANFF. CDR3 DNA: TGTGCCAGCAGTTACCCGCAGGGAGCGAATTTCTTT. The rearrangement links TRBV6-5 to TRBJ1-1; TRBD1 might be the D (5 bases). Germline-derived CDR1 and CDR2 are MNHEY and SVGAGI. V was trimmed by 2 bases and J by 13 bases, leaving 14 bases between them. The CDR3 loop spans 12 amino acids.

The gene calls are TRBV12-3 or TRBV12-4 and TRBJ1-2; tentative D call: TRBD1 (5 bases). Trimming cost V 2 bases and J 14 bases, with 15 bases left between them. The CDR3 sequence is 12 residues long. CDR3 sequence reads: CASSLFQGSRTF. CDR3 coding DNA: TGTGCCAGCAGTTTATTTCAGGGCTCAAGGACCTTC.

This clone came up once. The V and J genes are TRBV6-2 or TRBV6-3 and TRBJ1-5; possibly TRBD1 for D (5 bases). V was shortened by 5 bases and J by 7 bases, with 18 bases between the two germline ends. CDR3 size: 15 residues. The germline V gene encodes CDR1 MNHEY and CDR2 SVGEGT. CDR3 sequence reads: CASSKPTGPRQPQHF. The CDR3 nucleotides are TGTGCCAGCAGTAAACCTACAGGTCCGAGGCAGCCCCAGCATTTT.

This chain uses TRBV6-5 with TRBJ2-1; 7 bases fit TRBD1. Germline assignment: CDR1 MNHEY and CDR2 SVGAGI. This CDR3 is 13 amino acids long. Unmatched junction bases numbered 6, after V lost 0 bases and J lost 13 bases. CDR3 sequence reads: CASSYSSGTEQFF. CDR3 coding DNA: TGTGCCAGCAGTTACTCGAGTGGGACAGAACAGTTCTTC.

J is TRBJ1-1 and V is TRBV20-1; no definite D call. There are 11 residues in the CDR3. Trimming removed 3 bases at V and 6 bases at J, with 8 bases between. Germline V gives CDR1 DFQATT, CDR2 SNEGSKA (reference sequence). CDR3 region: CSARATSEAFF. Written as DNA, the CDR3 is TGCAGTGCTAGGGCCACCTCTGAAGCTTTCTTT.

J is TRBJ2-5 and V is TRBV9; the match to TRBD2 covers 10 bases. CDR1 is SGDLS, CDR2 YYNGEE, per germline. The CDR3 loop spans 17 amino acids. The ends lost 4 bases at V and 4 bases at J; junction bases unmatched: 13. CDR3 bases: TGTGCCAGCAGCCGCCCGGTTTCTAGCGGGAGTTCAGAGACCCAGTACTTC. It is translated as CASSRPVSSGSSETQYF.

The rearrangement links TRBV27 to TRBJ2-5; 7 bases fit TRBD1. Germline V gene lookup returns CDR1 MNHEY and CDR2 SMNVEV (reference sequence). CDR3 length: 15 residues. Trimming removed 5 bases from V and 2 bases from J; junction bases left unmatched: 8. This CDR3 reads CASSLLMTGQETQYF. CDR3 coding DNA: TGTGCCAGCAGTCTACTAATGACAGGGCAAGAGACCCAGTACTTC.

The chain carries TRBV7-9 and TRBJ2-5, with 7 bases that match TRBD1. Looked up from germline, CDR1 is SEHNR and CDR2 is FQNEAQ (reference sequence). This CDR3 region has 16 residues. V shed 1 base and J 3 bases; nucleotides not matched to a gene: 8. The CDR3 region is CASSLGQGGREETQYF. The CDR3 DNA reads as TGTGCCAGCAGCTTAGGACAGGGTGGGCGAGAAGAGACCCAGTACTTC.

This chain connects TRBV5-8 to TRBJ2-2; D might be TRBD1 (5 bases). The CDR3 is 16 residues long. Germline V CDR1 and CDR2: SGHTS, YDEGEE. The V and J ends lost 4 bases and 5 bases respectively, with 18 bases between them. The CDR3 DNA follows: TGTGCCAGCAGCCCGCTGCAGGGCGAGATAACCGGGGAGCTGTTTTTT. This gives the protein CASSPLQGEITGELFF.

The V gene is TRBV28, the J gene TRBJ2-5; a weak D match, TRBD1 (6 bases). The length of the CDR3 is 15 residues. The germline V and J ends were trimmed by 3 bases and 2 bases, with 13 bases remaining between them. CDR1 is MDHEN and CDR2 is SYDVKM in the germline V gene. The CDR3 is CASSFMGARQETQYF. The DNA of the CDR3 is TGTGCCAGCAGTTTTATGGGGGCGCGACAAGAGACCCAGTACTTC.

The V call is TRBV15, the J call TRBJ2-5; D remains unclear. The germline V gene encodes CDR1 LNHNV and CDR2 YYDKDF (reference sequence). Trimming cost V 0 bases and J 2 bases, with 7 bases left between them. The CDR3 is made up of 14 amino acids. The CDR3 DNA reads as TGTGCCACCAGCAGAGATCGGCAGCAAGAGACCCAGTACTTC. This translates into CATSRDRQQETQYF.

V gene TRBV30 combines with J gene TRBJ1-3; D uncertain. Germline assignment: CDR1 GTSNPN and CDR2 SVGIG (reference sequence). The V and J ends lost 2 bases and 3 bases respectively, with 14 bases between them. The length of the CDR3 is 15 residues. DNA of the CDR3: TGTGCCTGGAGTATCGAAGCCTACATTGGAAACACCATATATTTT. This codes for CAWSIEAYIGNTIYF. Based on the CDR3 plus reference TRBV30 and TRBJ1-3, the full variable domain is SQTIHQWPATLVQPVGSPLSLECTVEGTSNPNLYWYRQAAGRGLQLLFYSVGIGQISSEVPQNLSASRPQDRQFILSSKKLLLSDSGFYLCAWSIEAYIGNTIYFGEGSWLTVV.

The rearrangement joins TRBV4-1 to TRBJ2-3, with TRBD1 identical over 8 bases. This CDR3 has 16 amino acids. CDR1 and CDR2 (germline): MGHRA, YSYEKL. The J segment lost 6 bases and the V segment lost 0 bases, leaving 8 bases of the junction unmatched. CDR3 loop: CASSQDRQGAPDTQYF. The CDR3 DNA is TGCGCCAGCAGCCAAGATCGTCAGGGGGCGCCGGATACGCAGTATTTT.

The V gene is TRBV5-8, the J gene TRBJ1-1, with no clear D. The germline V gene has CDR1 SGHTS and CDR2 YDEGEE. V shed 0 bases and J shed 0 bases, with 12 bases lying between them. This CDR3 spans 16 amino acids. The CDR3 DNA reads as TGTGCCAGCAGCTTGGAAGCCTGGAGTCTGAACACTGAAGCTTTCTTT. The encoded protein is CASSLEAWSLNTEAFF. Drawing the rest from reference TRBV5-8 and TRBJ1-1, the complete variable domain is EAGVTQSPTHLIKTRGQQATLRCSPISGHTSVYWYQQALGLGLQFLLWYDEGEERNRGNFPPRFSGRQFPNYSSELNVNALELEDSALYLCASSLEAWSLNTEAFFGQGTRLTVV.

This clone was seen only once. J is TRBJ1-2 and V is TRBV12-3 or TRBV12-4; 9 bases fit TRBD1. The CDR3 is made up of 13 amino acids. V dropped 5 bases and J dropped 6; count of bases not matched to a gene: 4. CDR3 region: CASSPGTGHGYTF. The CDR3 region has the DNA TGTGCCAGCAGTCCAGGGACAGGGCATGGCTACACCTTC.

The J gene is TRBJ1-1, the V gene TRBV18; TRBD1 aligns across 8 bases. CDR1 and CDR2 (germline): KGHSH, LQKENI. V shed 3 bases and J 1 base; nucleotides not matched to a gene: 4. The CDR3 has 15 amino acids. The CDR3 here is CASSPTGATNTEAFF. CDR3 nucleotide sequence: TGTGCCAGCTCACCGACAGGGGCGACGAACACTGAAGCTTTCTTT.

This chain joins TRBV11-2 and TRBJ2-1; possibly TRBD2 for D (6 bases). The germline V gene encodes CDR1 SGHAT and CDR2 FQNNGV. The CDR3 covers 17 residues. V was cut by 5 bases and J by 0 bases, with 17 bases left in between. CDR3 protein: CASSPDGWTTSYNEQFF. The CDR3, as DNA: TGTGCCAGCAGCCCAGACGGGTGGACTACCTCCTACAATGAGCAGTTCTTC.

This clone was detected only a few times. The J gene is TRBJ2-3, the V gene TRBV9; 13 positions match TRBD2. In germline, CDR1 is SGDLS, CDR2 YYNGEE. The ends lost 3 bases at V and 6 bases at J; junction bases unmatched: 4. This CDR3 spans 15 amino acids. The CDR3 loop is CASSGLAGGVDTQYF. DNA of the CDR3: TGTGCCAGCAGCGGACTAGCGGGAGGTGTGGATACGCAGTATTTT.

This chain links TRBV4-1 with TRBJ2-3; no firm D call. CDR1 is MGHRA, CDR2 YSYEKL, per germline. The CDR3 has 14 amino acids. V was shortened by 9 bases and J by 1 base, with 14 bases between the two germline ends. CDR3 coding DNA: TGCGCCAGTAATGGCGGAGTCGGCACAGATACGCAGTATTTT. Translated, it gives CASNGGVGTDTQYF.

The chain is built from TRBV5-1 and TRBJ1-2; tentative D call: TRBD1 (5 bases). Germline CDR1 and CDR2: SGHRS and YFSETQ. Trimming left V 6 bases short and J 6 bases short, with 27 bases between. The CDR3 is 17 residues long. The CDR3 spells CASTRWAPQGSPNGYTF. Here the CDR3 DNA reads TGCGCCAGCACTAGGTGGGCGCCCCAGGGCTCCCCTAATGGCTACACCTTC.

In this sample, this clone turned up once. V usage is TRBV7-2 and J usage is TRBJ2-5; D is possibly TRBD1 or TRBD2 (5 bases each). This CDR3 spans 14 amino acids. Germline lookup yields CDR1 SGHTA and CDR2 FQGNSA. The V end lost 2 bases, the J end lost 1 base, and 8 bases lay between the germline ends. The CDR3 protein is CASSLRDRQETQYF. The CDR3 DNA follows: TGTGCCAGCAGCTTAAGGGACCGCCAAGAGACCCAGTACTTC.